The clone carrying this T cell receptor beta chain was detected a few times. Antigen unknown. Germline lookup yields CDR1 SEHNR and CDR2 FQNEAQ (reference sequence). V lost 0 bases and J lost 3; bases outside the gene matches: 1. This CDR3 spans 14 amino acids. This entry comes from a study of T-cell memory formation after mild COVID-19. TCRdb independently ran MiXCR on the 5' RACE reads; one entry per CDR3 protein. Found here are roughly 620,000 distinct CDR3 sequences, about a sixth of them singletons; the top ten hold approximately 12%. General study results and limits: Researchers found some responding clones in pre-infection memory, a sign that cross-reactive memory joined. Mainly CM and EM harbored the contracting CD4+ clones; mainly EMRA harbored the CD8+ ones.

The V call is TRBV7-9, the J call TRBJ2-7; 8 bases match TRBD1. This receptor was obtained from an adult woman who had mild COVID-19 (a few samples of this study predate the infection). Cell type and time point are not known. Source material: PBMCs or a T cell subset sorted from them (not recorded which). DNA for the CDR3: TGTGCCAGCAGCTTAGCACAGGGGGTCTACGAGCAGTACTTC. This encodes CASSLAQGVYEQYF.